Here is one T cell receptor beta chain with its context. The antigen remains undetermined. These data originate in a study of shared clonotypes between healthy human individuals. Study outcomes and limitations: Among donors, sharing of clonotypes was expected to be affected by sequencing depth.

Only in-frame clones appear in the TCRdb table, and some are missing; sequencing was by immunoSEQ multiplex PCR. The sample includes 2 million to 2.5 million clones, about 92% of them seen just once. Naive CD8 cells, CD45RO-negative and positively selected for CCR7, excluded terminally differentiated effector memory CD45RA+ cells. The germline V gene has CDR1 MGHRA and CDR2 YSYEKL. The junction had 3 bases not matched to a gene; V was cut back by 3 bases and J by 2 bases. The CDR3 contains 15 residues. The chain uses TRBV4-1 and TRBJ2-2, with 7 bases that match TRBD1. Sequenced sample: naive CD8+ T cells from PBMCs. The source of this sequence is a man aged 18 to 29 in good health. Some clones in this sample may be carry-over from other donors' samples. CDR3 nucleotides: TGCGCCAGCAGCCACCGACAGGGTAACACCGGGGAGCTGTTTTTT. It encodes CASSHRQGNTGELFF.